The rows below give T cell receptor beta chains drawn from one sample of a study of blood T cell repertoires in COVID-19. Profiled with immunoSEQ multiplex PCR; TCRdb holds only in-frame clones, not every one. Of 140,000 or so clones listed, about three quarters were seen once; the top ten hold less than 2%. The sample taken for sequencing was peripheral blood. The receptor source for this set is an older woman with acute or convalescent COVID-19. Both conserved end residues are part of each CDR3. A D gene is named only where the DNA matches it firmly. Clone size is given for some rows only: seen once, a few or many times, or a class if the clone is expanded.

>.|TRBJ2-7|.|TRBV30
TGTGCCTGGAGTGAAATAGGGGCCGAGCAGTACTTC
CAWSEIGAEQYF
>.|TRBJ1-2|.|TRBV10-3
TGTGCCATCAGTGACCTTGGGCAGGGCTTCTATGGCTACACCTTC
CAISDLGQGFYGYTF
>TRBD2|TRBJ2-3|once|TRBV6-5
TGTGCCATCGGTAGCGGGAGGGCCGGAGATACGCAGTATTTT
CAIGSGRAGDTQYF
>TRBD2|TRBJ2-7|.|TRBV28
TGTGCCAGCAGTTTATATCTGCTGGGGAGCGGGAATGACTACGAGCAGTACTTC
CASSLYLLGSGNDYEQYF
>TRBD1|TRBJ1-1|.|TRBV6-2/TRBV6-3
TGTGCCAGCAGTTCCTTGGGACAGGGGCCCAAGAACACTGAAGCTTTCTTT
CASSSLGQGPKNTEAFF
>TRBD2|TRBJ2-3|few|TRBV6-5
TGTGCCAGCAGTCCTAATAGCGGGAGGGCCATGACGCAGTATTTT
CASSPNSGRAMTQYF
>TRBD1|TRBJ1-2|once|TRBV24-1
TGTGCCACCAGTGTCCGGGACAGGGGCCGAAGGGACGGCTACACCTTC
CATSVRDRGRRDGYTF
>TRBD2|TRBJ2-7|.|TRBV28
TGTGCCAGCAGTTTATATCGGACTAGCGGGTCCTACGAGCAGTACTTC
CASSLYRTSGSYEQYF
>TRBD1|TRBJ1-6|.|TRBV6-5
TGTGCCAGCAGCCTCACAGGGGGCACTAATTCACCCCTCCACTTT
CASSLTGGTNSPLHF
>.|TRBJ1-2|.|TRBV5-1
TGCGCCAGCAGCTTGGCCAGCTATGGCTACACCTTC
CASSLASYGYTF
>TRBD1|TRBJ1-5|.|TRBV7-8
TGTGCCAGCAGCCGCGACAGGGTACAGCCCCAGCATTTT
CASSRDRVQPQHF
>.|TRBJ1-5|.|TRBV6-5
TGTGCCAGCAGGGAGATGAGGTATAGCAATCAGCCCCAGCATTTT
CASREMRYSNQPQHF
>.|TRBJ1-6|once|TRBV3-1/TRBV3-2
TGTGCCAGCAGCCAAGTAATGCGGGGTGCACAGGTTTCACCCCTCCACTTT
CASSQVMRGAQVSPLHF
>TRBD2|TRBJ2-1|.|TRBV6-5
TGTGCCAGCAGTTCCGGACTAGGTGCTCGGAATGAGCAGTTCTTC
CASSSGLGARNEQFF
>.|TRBJ1-2|.|TRBV14
TGTGCCAGCAGCCCCCAACAGGCCGAAGGTGGCTACACCTTC
CASSPQQAEGGYTF
>.|TRBJ1-2|.|TRBV10-3
TGTGCCACCGGGGGTTTCGATTTTTTAACAGAAGCTAACTATGGCTACACCTTC
CATGGFDFLTEANYGYTF
>TRBD2|TRBJ2-7|.|TRBV5-1
TGCGCCAGCACACTAGCGGGAGCCCACGAGCAGTACTTC
CASTLAGAHEQYF
>TRBD1|TRBJ1-5|.|TRBV7-2
TGTGCCAGCAGCTTGAGTAGGCGGGACAGGGGGCAACAGCCCCAGCATTTT
CASSLSRRDRGQQPQHF
>TRBD2|TRBJ2-7|.|TRBV2
TGTGCCAGCAGTGAAAGGTTTAGCGGGAGGGCCTCCCTTCCCTCTTGGGAGCAGTACTTC
CASSERFSGRASLPSWEQYF
>TRBD1|TRBJ2-7|.|TRBV27
TGTGCCAGCAGCACTCTTCGACAGGGGAAGGGTAACGAGCAGTACTTC
CASSTLRQGKGNEQYF
>TRBD2|TRBJ2-7|.|TRBV28
TGTGCCAGCAGTTGGGGAGGGACTAAGTCCTACGAGCAGTACTTC
CASSWGGTKSYEQYF
>TRBD1|TRBJ1-5|once|TRBV19
TGTGCCAGTAGTGCGGGACAGGGACTTTATCAGCCCCAGCATTTT
CASSAGQGLYQPQHF
>TRBD1|TRBJ2-7|.|TRBV19
TGTGCCAGTAGTCGACAGGGGAACGAGCAGTACTTC
CASSRQGNEQYF
>.|TRBJ2-5|.|TRBV5-1
TGCGCCAGCAGGGCGGGGAGGGAGACCCAGTACTTC
CASRAGRETQYF
>.|TRBJ1-2|.|TRBV10-3
TGTGCCATCAGTGAGGACGACTCTACGGGGAGGTTATATGGCTACACCTTC
CAISEDDSTGRLYGYTF
>.|TRBJ2-6|.|TRBV12-3/TRBV12-4
TGTGCCAGCAAGAGCTCTGGGGCCAACGTCCTGACTTTC
CASKSSGANVLTF
>.|TRBJ2-7|.|TRBV5-6
TGTGCCAGCAGCTCCCTTGCGGGCAGCTTTGGCTACGAGCAGTACTTC
CASSSLAGSFGYEQYF
>TRBD2|TRBJ2-3|.|TRBV9
TGTGCCAGCAGCGTGTCCGGGAGGGCCGCCACAGATACGCAGTATTTT
CASSVSGRAATDTQYF
>.|TRBJ2-5|few|TRBV27
TGTGCCAGCCTCCGACTGGCAGAAGATCACTTC
CASLRLAEDHF
>.|TRBJ1-1|.|TRBV7-2
TGTGCCAGCAGCCTCTTAATGCAGGGGTTTGGCGGAGTAGCTTTCTTT
CASSLLMQGFGGVAFF
>TRBD2|TRBJ2-7|.|TRBV7-9
TGTGCCAGCAGTTTATCACTAGCGGGAGGTATCTACGAGCAGTACTTC
CASSLSLAGGIYEQYF
>.|TRBJ1-2|few|TRBV5-4
TGTGCCAGCAGCTTGGTAGGGGGACCCCCCTATGGCTACACCTTC
CASSLVGGPPYGYTF
>TRBD1|TRBJ1-1|.|TRBV28
TGTGCCAGCAGTTCGAACAGGGGAACTGAAGCTTTCTTT
CASSSNRGTEAFF
>.|TRBJ1-6|.|TRBV30
TGTGCCTGGAAACAGGCGAAACCACCCCTCCACTTT
CAWKQAKPPLHF
>TRBD1|TRBJ2-7|.|TRBV2
TGTGCCAGCATGTTGACAGGGGTTTCCTACGAGCAGTACTTC
CASMLTGVSYEQYF
>TRBD2|TRBJ2-1|.|TRBV6-6
TGTGCCAGCAGTCTCTCCGGGACTAGCGGGATGGGTAATGAGCAGTTCTTC
CASSLSGTSGMGNEQFF
>.|TRBJ2-7|.|TRBV7-9
TGTGCCAGCAGCAATTTAACAGGGCGTATCTCCTACGAGCAGTACTTC
CASSNLTGRISYEQYF
>.|TRBJ2-2|.|TRBV10-3
TGTGCCATCAGTGAACGCGGGACGAACACCGGGGAGCTGTTTTTT
CAISERGTNTGELFF
>.|TRBJ2-5|.|TRBV28
TGTGCCAGTAGTCTTCCTTTGGAGGGAGAGACCCAGTACTTC
CASSLPLEGETQYF
>.|TRBJ1-2|.|TRBV18
TGTGCCAGCTCACGCCAGTTAGGGGCCCTCGACTATGGCTACACCTTC
CASSRQLGALDYGYTF
>TRBD2|TRBJ2-2|few|TRBV4-1
TGCGCCAGCAGCCAAGACCTGGCCCTAGCGGGGACGGCAGGGGAGCTGTTTTTT
CASSQDLALAGTAGELFF
>TRBD1|TRBJ1-1|.|TRBV6-5
TGTGCCGGAAGACAGGGATGGAACACTGAAGCTTTCTTT
CAGRQGWNTEAFF
>.|TRBJ2-7|.|TRBV9
TGTGCCAGCAGCGTAGCCAGCGGACCAGCCTACGAGCAGTACTTC
CASSVASGPAYEQYF